This TCR beta chain was captured by sequencing in a study of naive and memory T cell subsets. Study observations and caveats: Gini index rose across naive, CM, EM and EMRA in CD4 and CD8. A few larger clonotypes appeared in naive repertoires, especially CD8, possibly memory cells re-expressing CD45RA. No ground truth validated the naive and memory repertoire findings.

An equimolar mix of two oligonucleotides served as the beta constant-region primer for TRBC1 and TRBC2. Four rounds of PCR amplified the ligated cDNA using nested alpha and beta constant-region primers plus SP2. One entry per CDR3 protein, called by TCRdb with MiXCR from the UMI-ligation and nested PCR reads. The table has roughly 97,000 distinct CDR3 sequences, more than 14% seen once; the top ten hold roughly 2.8%. Four subsets defined by CD45RA and CD27 were sorted after CD3, CD4, CD8 and live/dead staining. In its sample, this clonotype was seen a few times. Its specificity is unknown. From germline, CDR1 is SQVTM and CDR2 ANQGSEA. Trimming stripped 4 bases from V and 1 base from J, with 12 bases between. The CDR3 totals 14 residues.

The material sequenced was naive CD8+ T cells from blood. This receptor was identified in a human donor in good health. The J gene is TRBJ2-3, the V gene TRBV29-1, with D possibly matching TRBD2 (7 bases). In DNA form, the CDR3 reads TGCAGCGTTGGGGGGGGGGCCCGCACAGATACGCAGTATTTT. This sequence encodes CSVGGGARTDTQYF.